This TCR beta chain was obtained from a study of shared clonotypes between healthy human individuals. Findings and limits, study-wide: Expectations were that clonotype sharing among donors would be affected by sequencing depth.

Profiling relied on immunoSEQ multiplex PCR, and the TCRdb table lists in-frame clones only, not all of them. Of roughly 2,000,000 clones listed, about 95% are singletons. On this clone itself: The antigen is not known.

Terminally differentiated effector memory CD45RA+ cells were excluded from the naive CD8 cells, which were CD45RO-negative and positively selected for CCR7. The CDR3 loop spans 13 amino acids. Germline loops: CDR1 SGHDT, CDR2 YYEEEE. V lost 9 bases, J lost 0 bases, and 11 bases lay in between. The sequencing input was naive CD8+ T cells sorted from blood. The receptor's source is a man younger than 35 in good health. The chain employs TRBV5-6 and TRBJ2-3; no clear D. Written as DNA, the CDR3 is TGTGCCACCACCGATTTCAGCACAGATACGCAGTATTTT. This translates into CATTDFSTDTQYF.